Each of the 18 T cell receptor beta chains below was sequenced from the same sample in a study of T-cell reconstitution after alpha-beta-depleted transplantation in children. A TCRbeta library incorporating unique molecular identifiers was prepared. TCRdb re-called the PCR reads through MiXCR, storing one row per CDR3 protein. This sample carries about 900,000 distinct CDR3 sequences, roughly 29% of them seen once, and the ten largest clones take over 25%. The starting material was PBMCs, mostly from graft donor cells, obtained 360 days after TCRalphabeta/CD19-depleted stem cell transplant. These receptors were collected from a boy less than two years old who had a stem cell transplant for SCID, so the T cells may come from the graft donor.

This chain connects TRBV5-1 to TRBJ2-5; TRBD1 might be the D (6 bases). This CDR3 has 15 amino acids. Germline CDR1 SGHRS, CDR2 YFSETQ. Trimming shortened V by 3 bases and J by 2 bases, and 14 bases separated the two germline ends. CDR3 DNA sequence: TGCGCCAGCAGCTCCCCCGGGACAATACAAGAGACCCAGTACTTC. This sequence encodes CASSSPGTIQETQYF. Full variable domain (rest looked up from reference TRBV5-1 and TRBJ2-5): KAGVTQTPRYLIKTRGQQVTLSCSPISGHRSVSWYQQTPGQGLQFLFEYFSETQRNKGNFPGRFSGRQFSNSRSEMNVSTLELGDSALYLCASSSPGTIQETQYFGPGTRLLVL.

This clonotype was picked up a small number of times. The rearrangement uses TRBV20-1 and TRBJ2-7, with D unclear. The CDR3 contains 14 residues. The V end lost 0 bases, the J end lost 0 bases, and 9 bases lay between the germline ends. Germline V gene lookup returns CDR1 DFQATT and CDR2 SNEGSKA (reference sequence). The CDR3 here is CSARDLNLSYEQYF. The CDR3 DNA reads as TGCAGTGCTAGAGACTTGAACCTCTCCTACGAGCAGTACTTC.

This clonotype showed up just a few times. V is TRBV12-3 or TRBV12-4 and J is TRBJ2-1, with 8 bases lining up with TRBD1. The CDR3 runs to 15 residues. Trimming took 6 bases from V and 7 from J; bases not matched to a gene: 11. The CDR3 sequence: CASSSGTGRYNEQFF. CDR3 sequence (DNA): TGTGCCAGCAGCTCCGGGACAGGTCGCTATAATGAGCAGTTCTTC.

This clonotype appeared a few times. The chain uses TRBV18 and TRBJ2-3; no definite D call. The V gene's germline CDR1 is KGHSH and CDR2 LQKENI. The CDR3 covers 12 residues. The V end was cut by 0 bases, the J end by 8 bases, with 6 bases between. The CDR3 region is CASSPPVPTQYF. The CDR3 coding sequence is TGTGCCAGCTCACCACCCGTTCCTACGCAGTATTTT.

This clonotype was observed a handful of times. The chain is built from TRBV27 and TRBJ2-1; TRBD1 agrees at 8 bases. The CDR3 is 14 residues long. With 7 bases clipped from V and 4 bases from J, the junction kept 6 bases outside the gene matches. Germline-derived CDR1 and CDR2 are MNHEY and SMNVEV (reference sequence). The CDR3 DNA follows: TGTGCCAGCACCTTTGGACAGGGTTACAATGAGCAGTTCTTC. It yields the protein CASTFGQGYNEQFF.

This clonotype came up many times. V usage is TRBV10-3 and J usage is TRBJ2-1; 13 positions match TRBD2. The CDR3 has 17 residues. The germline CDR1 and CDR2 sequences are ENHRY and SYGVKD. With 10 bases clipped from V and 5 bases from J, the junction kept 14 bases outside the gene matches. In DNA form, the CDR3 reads TGTGCCACAACCCCCTTACCGGGACTAGCGGGGAACAATGAGCAGTTCTTC. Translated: CATTPLPGLAGNNEQFF.

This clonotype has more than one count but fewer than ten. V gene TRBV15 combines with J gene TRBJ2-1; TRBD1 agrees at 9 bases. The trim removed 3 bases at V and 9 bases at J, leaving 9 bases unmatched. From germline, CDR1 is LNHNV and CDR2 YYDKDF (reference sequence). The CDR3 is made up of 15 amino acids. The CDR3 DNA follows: TGTGCCACCAGCAGCCCCGGGACAGGGACCTCTGAGCAGTTCTTC. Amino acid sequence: CATSSPGTGTSEQFF.

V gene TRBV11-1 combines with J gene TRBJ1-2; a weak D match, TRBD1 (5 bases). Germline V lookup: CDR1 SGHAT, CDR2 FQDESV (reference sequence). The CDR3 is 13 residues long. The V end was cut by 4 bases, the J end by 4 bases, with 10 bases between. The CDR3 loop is CASSSDSPYGYTF. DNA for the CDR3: TGTGCCAGCAGCTCAGACAGCCCCTATGGCTACACCTTC.

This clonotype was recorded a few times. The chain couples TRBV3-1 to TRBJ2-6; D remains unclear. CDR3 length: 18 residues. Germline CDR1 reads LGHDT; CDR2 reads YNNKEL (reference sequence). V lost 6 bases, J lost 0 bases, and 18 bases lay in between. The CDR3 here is CASSLYLGHPSGANVLTF. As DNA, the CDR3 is TGTGCCAGCAGTTTATACTTGGGCCACCCCTCTGGGGCCAACGTCCTGACTTTC.

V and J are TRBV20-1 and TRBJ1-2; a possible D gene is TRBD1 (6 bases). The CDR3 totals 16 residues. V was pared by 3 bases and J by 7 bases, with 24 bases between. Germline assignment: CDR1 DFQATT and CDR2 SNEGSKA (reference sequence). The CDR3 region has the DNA TGCAGTGCTAGGCACCCCGGGACACCCACCTTGGCTGGCTACACCTTC. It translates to CSARHPGTPTLAGYTF.

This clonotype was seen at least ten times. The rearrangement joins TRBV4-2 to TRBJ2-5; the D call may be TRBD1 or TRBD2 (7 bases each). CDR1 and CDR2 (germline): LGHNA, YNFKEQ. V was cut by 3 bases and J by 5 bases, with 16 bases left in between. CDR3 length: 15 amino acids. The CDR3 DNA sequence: TGTGCCAGCAGCCATCCGGCAGGGGGGGTCGAGACCCAGTACTTC. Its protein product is CASSHPAGGVETQYF.

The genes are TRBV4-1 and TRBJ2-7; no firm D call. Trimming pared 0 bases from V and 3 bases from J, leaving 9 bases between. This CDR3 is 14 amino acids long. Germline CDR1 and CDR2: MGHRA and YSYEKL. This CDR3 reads CASSQDVKSYEQYV. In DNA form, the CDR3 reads TGCGCCAGCAGCCAAGATGTGAAGAGCTACGAGCAGTACGTC.

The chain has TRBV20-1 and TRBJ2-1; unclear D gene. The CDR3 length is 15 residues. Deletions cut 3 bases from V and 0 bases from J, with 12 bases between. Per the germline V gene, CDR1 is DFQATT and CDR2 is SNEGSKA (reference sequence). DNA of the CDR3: TGCAGTGCTAGCCGTAGTTTTAGCTCCTACAATGAGCAGTTCTTC. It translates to CSASRSFSSYNEQFF.

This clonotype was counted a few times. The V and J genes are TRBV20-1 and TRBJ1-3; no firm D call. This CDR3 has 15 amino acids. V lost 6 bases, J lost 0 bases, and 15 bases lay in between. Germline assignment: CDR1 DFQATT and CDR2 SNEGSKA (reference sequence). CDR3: CSAPFGHYSGNTIYF. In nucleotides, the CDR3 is TGCAGTGCCCCATTTGGGCACTACTCTGGAAACACCATATATTTT.

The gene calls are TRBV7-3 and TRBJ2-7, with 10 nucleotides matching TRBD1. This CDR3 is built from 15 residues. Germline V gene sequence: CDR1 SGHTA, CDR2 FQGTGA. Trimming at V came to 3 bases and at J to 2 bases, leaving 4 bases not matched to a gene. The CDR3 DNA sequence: TGTGCCAGCAGCTTTACGGGACAGGGGCCCTACGAGCAGTACTTC. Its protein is CASSFTGQGPYEQYF.

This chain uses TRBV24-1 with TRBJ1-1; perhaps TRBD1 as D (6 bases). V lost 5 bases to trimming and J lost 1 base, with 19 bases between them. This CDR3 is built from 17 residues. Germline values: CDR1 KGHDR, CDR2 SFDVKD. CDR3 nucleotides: TGTGCCACCAGTGCAGCTCCAGGGGCCAGGGGGAACACTGAAGCTTTCTTT. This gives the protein CATSAAPGARGNTEAFF.

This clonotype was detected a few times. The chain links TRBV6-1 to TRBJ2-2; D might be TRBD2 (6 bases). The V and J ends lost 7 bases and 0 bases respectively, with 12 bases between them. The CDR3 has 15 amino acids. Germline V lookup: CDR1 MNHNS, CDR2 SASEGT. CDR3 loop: CASTLDYSNTGELFF. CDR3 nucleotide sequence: TGTGCCAGCACCCTGGACTACTCGAACACCGGGGAGCTGTTTTTT.

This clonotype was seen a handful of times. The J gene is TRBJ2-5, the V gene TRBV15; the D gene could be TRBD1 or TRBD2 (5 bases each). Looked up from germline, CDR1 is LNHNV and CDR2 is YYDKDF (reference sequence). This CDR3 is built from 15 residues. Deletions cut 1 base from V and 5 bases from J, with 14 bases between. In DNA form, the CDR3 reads TGTGCCACCAGCAGAGTTGGGGACGGTTTGGAGACCCAGTACTTC. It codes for CATSRVGDGLETQYF.